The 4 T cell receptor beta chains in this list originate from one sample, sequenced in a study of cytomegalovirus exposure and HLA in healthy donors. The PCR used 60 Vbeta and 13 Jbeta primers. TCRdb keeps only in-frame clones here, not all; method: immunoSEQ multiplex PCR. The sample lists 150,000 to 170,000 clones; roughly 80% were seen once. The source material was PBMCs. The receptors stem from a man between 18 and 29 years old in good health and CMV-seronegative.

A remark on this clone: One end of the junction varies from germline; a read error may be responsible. In DNA, the CDR3 is TGTGCCAGCAGCCCCGATGGAGGGACAGTAATTAAAGAGGCCCAGTACTTC. Its translation: CASSPDGGTVIKEAQYF. This chain links TRBV7-6 with TRBJ2-5; D perhaps matches TRBD1 (7 bases). Germline CDR1 SGHVS, CDR2 FNYEAQ. The CDR3 has 17 residues.

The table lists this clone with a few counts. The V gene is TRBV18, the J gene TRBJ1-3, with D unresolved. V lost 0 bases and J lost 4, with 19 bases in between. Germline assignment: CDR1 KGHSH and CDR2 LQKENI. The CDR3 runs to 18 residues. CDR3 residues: CASSPPNLSGPSGNTIYF. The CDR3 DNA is TGTGCCAGCTCACCACCGAACCTCAGCGGCCCCTCGGGAAACACCATATATTTT.

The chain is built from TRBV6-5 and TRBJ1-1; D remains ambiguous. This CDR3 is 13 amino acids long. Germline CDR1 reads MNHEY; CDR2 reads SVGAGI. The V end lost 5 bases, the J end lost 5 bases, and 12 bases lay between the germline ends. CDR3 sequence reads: CASSRRPGTEAFF. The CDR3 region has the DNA TGTGCCAGCAGTCGTAGACCGGGGACTGAAGCTTTCTTT.

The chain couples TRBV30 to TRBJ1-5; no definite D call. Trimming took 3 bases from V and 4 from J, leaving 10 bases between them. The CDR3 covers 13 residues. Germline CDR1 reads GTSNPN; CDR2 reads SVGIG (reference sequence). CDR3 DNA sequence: TGTGCCTGGAGCCCGGGCGGGAATCAGCCCCAGCATTTT. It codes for CAWSPGGNQPQHF.